This T cell receptor beta chain is from a study of T cell repertoires in cytomegalovirus infection. Study overall: CMV infection plus the matching HLA type was flagged by public TCR beta signatures.

V lost 0 bases, J lost 4 bases, and 6 bases lay in between. CDR1 is SGHAT and CDR2 is FQNNGV in the germline V gene. This CDR3 has 14 residues. TCRdb analysed the reads with MiXCR anew, one entry per CDR3 protein. The sample lists fewer than 550,000 distinct CDR3 sequences, roughly 12% occurring once. Notes on the study in general: Cumulative public TCR beta family frequency identified carriers of CMV plus the relevant HLA. HLA-C-restricted TCR beta clonotypes specific for CMV led the ex vivo response.

This clonotype was seen at least ten times. Its matching antigen is unknown. Sequencing was performed on PBMCs. The sequence was obtained from a human donor in good health (CMV status not recorded). Some clones in this sample may be carry-over from other donors' samples. This chain joins TRBV11-2 and TRBJ2-2, with D unclear. The CDR3 sequence: CASSLELVTGELFF. CDR3 DNA sequence: TGTGCCAGCAGCTTAGAACTTGTCACCGGGGAGCTGTTTTTT.